This TCR beta chain was found in a study of blood T cells in healthy people across ages. At the level of the study: Capturing about one barcoded beta molecule per two T cells was achieved by template switching.

Primers used in a second PCR of about 7 to 12 cycles were a sample-barcoded 5' primer and a J-beta primer mix. TCRdb processed the 5' RACE reads anew with MiXCR; each CDR3 protein has one entry. The sample includes hundreds of thousands of distinct CDR3 sequences, approximately 53% of them seen just once. Germline lookup yields CDR1 SGDLS and CDR2 YYNGEE. The V end lost 3 bases, the J end lost 5 bases, and 12 bases lay between the germline ends. CDR3 length: 14 amino acids. Each donor was a healthy Caucasian individual from Russia, aged roughly 6 to 90. Each donor supplied 7.5 to 10 milliliters of peripheral blood.

This clonotype was sampled from a man aged 40-49 years in good health. This chain uses TRBV9 with TRBJ1-5; D is unresolved. The sequencing input was blood. The CDR3 loop is CASSDQDLYQPQHF. CDR3 in DNA: TGTGCCAGCAGCGATCAGGACCTTTATCAGCCCCAGCATTTT.